This TCR beta chain was recorded in a study of blood T cell repertoires in COVID-19 (dated by TCRdb to about 2020). At the level of the whole study: Collaborator samples came from the United States, Italy and Spain and covered acute and convalescent phases of COVID-19. HLA class I and class II types, where available, came from metadata supplied by the sample provider rather than from assay-based typing. Deeply sampled blood TCRbeta repertoires from subjects exposed to, actively infected with, or recovered from COVID-19 were included in the dataset. Samples came from the ongoing ImmuneRACE study (first 160 participants) plus 1,254 subjects from 6 global collaborators. The prospective study material was composed of cDNA or gDNA derived from T cells, B-cell-depleted T cells, or PBMCs. A freely available public database, intended as a resource for researchers studying the immune response to SARS-CoV-2, is where the repertoires were released. The sample metadata nearly always contained a de-identified subject ID, COVID-19 status, age in years and sex.

V and J are truncated by 7 bases and 3 bases respectively, leaving an intervening sequence of 16 bases. From the cysteine up to the phenylalanine, the CDR3 has a length of 15 residues. The read is trimmed to its CDR3 DNA, 45 bases read in frame from base 1. CDR1 and CDR2, looked up from the germline V gene, are SNHLY and FYNNEI. Summary of the overall study and its limitations: The quantity of clinical and demographic metadata differed by source and by participant and was supplied without curation.

Concerning this clone itself: Its antigen is currently not known. Base qualities are not at hand, and no much larger clone is one base apart.

The immunoSEQ Assay, a bias-controlled multiplex PCR, was used to amplify TCRbeta CDR3 regions from genomic DNA. The paper's processing steps were these. Nucleated cell counts per sample were estimated from amplification of reference gene primers within the assay. To quantify the absolute abundance of each unique TCRbeta CDR3 rearrangement, sequence reads were collapsed and filtered. For each sample, productive Simpson clonality was calculated by taking the square root of Simpson's diversity index across productive rearrangements. TCRdb mirrors the immuneACCESS table, restricted to in-frame sequences. Some clones are absent from its copies; in checked studies, under half trace to an unresolved V gene, and the reason for the others is unknown. The DNA gave D and trimming, while V, J and clone size come from that table. This sample gives some 200,000 clones in total; around 82% of them show up just once. The ten largest account for around 3% of the sample.

A second Seattle source provided samples from volunteer blood donors who had recovered from COVID-19. The collaborating institutions used their own protocols to collect whole blood in K2EDTA tubes. For TCRbeta analysis, collaborator samples were shipped as frozen whole blood, as isolated PBMCs, or as DNA extracted from either sample type. Recombination linked TRBV2 to TRBJ2-4; the D gene is perhaps TRBD1, from 5 matching bases. Sequencing input: peripheral blood. This sequence was found in a woman in her twenties or thirties who had recovered from COVID-19. The DNA sequence is given as TGTGCCAGCACCCCAGGGAATTTCGGCAAAAACATTCAGTACTTC. This sequence encodes CASTPGNFGKNIQYF. Outside the CDR3, residues come from the reference TRBV2 and TRBJ2-4 proteins, so the full variable domain is: EPEVTQTPSHQVTQMGQEVILRCVPISNHLYFYWYRQILGQKVEFLVSFYNNEISEKSEIFDDQFSVERPDGSNFTLKIRSTKLEDSAMYFCASTPGNFGKNIQYFGAGTRLSVL.